The rows below give T cell receptor beta chains drawn from one sample of a study of blood T cells in healthy people across ages. TCRdb fed the 5' RACE reads into MiXCR, producing one record per CDR3 protein. The sample has hundreds of thousands of distinct CDR3 sequences, roughly 30% seen once. Sample: blood. The receptor set was obtained from a woman older than 75 in good health. CDR3s include the opening cysteine and the closing phenylalanine or tryptophan. The order of the fields is J gene, clone size, V gene, D gene, CDR3 protein, CDR3 DNA. D genes are given only for firm matches. Where a row states a size, it is once, few, many or the class of an expanded clone; other rows omit it.

j_gene: TRBJ2-1
abundance: .
v_gene: TRBV4-3
d_gene: .
CDR3aa: CASSQGVNEQFF
CDR3nt: TGCGCCAGCAGCCAAGGAGTGAATGAGCAGTTCTTC

j_gene: TRBJ2-5
abundance: many
v_gene: TRBV29-1
d_gene: .
CDR3aa: CSVSWTQETQYF
CDR3nt: TGCAGCGTTAGTTGGACCCAAGAGACCCAGTACTTC

j_gene: TRBJ2-1
abundance: .
v_gene: TRBV12-3/TRBV12-4
d_gene: TRBD2
CDR3aa: CASSLDGTTHNEQFF
CDR3nt: TGTGCCAGCAGTTTGGATGGGACTACCCACAATGAGCAGTTCTTC

j_gene: TRBJ2-2
abundance: .
v_gene: TRBV5-1
d_gene: .
CDR3aa: CASSLEGGPNTGELFF
CDR3nt: TGCGCCAGCAGCTTGGAGGGCGGGCCGAACACCGGGGAGCTGTTTTTT

j_gene: TRBJ1-2
abundance: .
v_gene: TRBV5-1
d_gene: .
CDR3aa: CASSLDPQLYGYTF
CDR3nt: TGCGCCAGCAGCTTGGATCCGCAGTTATATGGCTACACCTTC

j_gene: TRBJ2-3
abundance: many
v_gene: TRBV5-1
d_gene: TRBD2
CDR3aa: CASSPGTSPSTDTQYF
CDR3nt: TGCGCCAGCAGCCCAGGGACTAGCCCGAGCACAGATACGCAGTATTTT

j_gene: TRBJ1-5
abundance: few
v_gene: TRBV6-1
d_gene: TRBD1
CDR3aa: CASSVNWSQGNQPQHF
CDR3nt: TGTGCCAGCAGTGTTAATTGGTCACAGGGGAATCAGCCCCAGCATTTT

j_gene: TRBJ2-2
abundance: few
v_gene: TRBV5-6
d_gene: TRBD2
CDR3aa: CQSNAAGDINTGELFF
CDR3nt: TGTCAAAGCAACGCCGCGGGAGACATCAACACCGGGGAGCTGTTTTTT

j_gene: TRBJ2-7
abundance: once
v_gene: TRBV20-1
d_gene: TRBD2
CDR3aa: CSAFDEGLAGYEQYF
CDR3nt: TGCAGTGCATTCGACGAGGGACTAGCGGGGTACGAGCAGTACTTC

j_gene: TRBJ2-1
abundance: many
v_gene: TRBV4-3
d_gene: .
CDR3aa: CASSQENRRNEQFF
CDR3nt: TGCGCCAGCAGCCAAGAAAACAGGAGGAATGAGCAGTTCTTC

j_gene: TRBJ2-5
abundance: .
v_gene: TRBV6-5
d_gene: .
CDR3aa: CASNHGVVPQETQYF
CDR3nt: TGTGCCAGCAACCACGGGGTAGTTCCCCAAGAGACCCAGTACTTC

j_gene: TRBJ2-7
abundance: many
v_gene: TRBV9
d_gene: .
CDR3aa: CASSVGVQGGEQYF
CDR3nt: TGTGCCAGCAGCGTCGGCGTACAGGGAGGAGAGCAGTACTTC

j_gene: TRBJ1-2
abundance: many
v_gene: TRBV12-3/TRBV12-4
d_gene: TRBD1
CDR3aa: CASSLGQGGISYTF
CDR3nt: TGTGCCAGCAGTTTAGGACAGGGAGGTATTAGCTACACCTTC

j_gene: TRBJ1-4
abundance: .
v_gene: TRBV5-4
d_gene: .
CDR3aa: CASTREGGNEKLFF
CDR3nt: TGTGCCAGCACCCGGGAAGGGGGGAATGAAAAACTGTTTTTT

j_gene: TRBJ2-7
abundance: .
v_gene: TRBV20-1
d_gene: TRBD2
CDR3aa: CSARAGRTSGLGEQYF
CDR3nt: TGCAGTGCTAGAGCCGGCAGGACTAGCGGCCTCGGCGAGCAGTACTTC

j_gene: TRBJ2-1
abundance: few
v_gene: TRBV3-1
d_gene: TRBD2
CDR3aa: CASSHLAGGANEQFF
CDR3nt: TGTGCCAGCAGCCACCTTGCGGGGGGGGCCAATGAGCAGTTCTTC

j_gene: TRBJ1-2
abundance: .
v_gene: TRBV4-1
d_gene: TRBD1
CDR3aa: CASSPASLTGTGFNYGYTF
CDR3nt: TGCGCCAGCAGCCCAGCCAGCCTTACCGGGACAGGCTTTAACTATGGCTACACCTTC

j_gene: TRBJ2-1
abundance: many
v_gene: TRBV20-1
d_gene: TRBD1
CDR3aa: CSARGQGNTYNEQFF
CDR3nt: TGCAGTGCCCGGGGACAGGGAAACACCTACAATGAGCAGTTCTTC

j_gene: TRBJ2-5
abundance: once
v_gene: TRBV20-1
d_gene: .
CDR3aa: CSASESQETQYF
CDR3nt: TGCAGTGCTAGCGAATCACAAGAGACCCAGTACTTC

j_gene: TRBJ2-7
abundance: many
v_gene: TRBV18
d_gene: .
CDR3aa: CASSSETGRVEQYF
CDR3nt: TGTGCCAGCTCATCCGAGACCGGTCGTGTCGAGCAGTACTTC

j_gene: TRBJ2-7
abundance: .
v_gene: TRBV7-2
d_gene: .
CDR3aa: CASSSQGSPLEQYF
CDR3nt: TGTGCCAGCAGCTCACAGGGTTCCCCCCTCGAGCAGTACTTC

j_gene: TRBJ2-3
abundance: many
v_gene: TRBV7-3
d_gene: .
CDR3aa: CASSLTASRTDTQYF
CDR3nt: TGTGCCAGCAGCTTAACGGCTAGCAGGACAGATACGCAGTATTTT

j_gene: TRBJ2-1
abundance: few
v_gene: TRBV6-1
d_gene: .
CDR3aa: CASSASPGLSSYNEQFF
CDR3nt: TGTGCCAGCAGCGCATCCCCGGGACTCAGCTCCTACAATGAGCAGTTCTTC

j_gene: TRBJ2-7
abundance: many
v_gene: TRBV12-3/TRBV12-4
d_gene: TRBD1
CDR3aa: CASSLQGVRGDEQYF
CDR3nt: TGTGCCAGCAGTCTACAGGGGGTTCGAGGGGACGAGCAGTACTTC

j_gene: TRBJ2-1
abundance: many
v_gene: TRBV5-1
d_gene: .
CDR3aa: CASSLDTGTNEQFF
CDR3nt: TGCGCCAGCAGCTTGGATACAGGGACTAATGAGCAGTTCTTC

j_gene: TRBJ2-1
abundance: .
v_gene: TRBV7-2
d_gene: .
CDR3aa: CASSYRDLYNEQFF
CDR3nt: TGTGCCAGCAGCTACCGGGACCTTTACAATGAGCAGTTCTTC

j_gene: TRBJ1-2
abundance: .
v_gene: TRBV29-1
d_gene: TRBD1
CDR3aa: CSVPRQGYSYGYTF
CDR3nt: TGCAGCGTTCCTCGACAGGGATACAGCTATGGCTACACCTTC

j_gene: TRBJ2-1
abundance: many
v_gene: TRBV7-2
d_gene: TRBD1
CDR3aa: CASKGQGAIDYNEQFF
CDR3nt: TGTGCCAGCAAGGGACAGGGGGCGATTGACTACAATGAGCAGTTCTTC